These 11 T cell receptor beta chains were sequenced from one sample in a study of spatial heterogeneity in lung cancer. TCRdb re-derived calls from the 5' RACE reads in MiXCR, one entry per CDR3 protein. Counted here are about 1,400 distinct CDR3 sequences, about an eighth occurring once; the ten biggest clones make up approximately 17%. As to time point: sample taken at primary tumor resection. These receptors are not linked to any known antigen. Study-level points and caveats: Mutation counts in tumors were tracked by counts of expanded intratumoral alpha and beta TCRs.

The sequenced sample was lung tumor tissue, obtained at surgery. The receptor source for this set is a female donor with early-stage non-small cell lung cancer.

Relative to its sample, this clonotype is medium-sized. This beta chain is an unintended read in a library built for alpha chains; its size means little. V and J are TRBV7-2 and TRBJ1-1; D perhaps matches TRBD1 (5 bases). V was clipped by 5 bases and J by 4 bases, with 14 bases between them. Germline V gene sequence: CDR1 SGHTA, CDR2 FQGNSA. The CDR3 totals 14 residues. The CDR3 sequence: CASSAGFSGTEAFF. DNA of the CDR3: TGTGCCAGCAGCGCAGGGTTCTCTGGCACTGAAGCTTTCTTT.

With regard to this clonotype: This beta chain is a stray read from a library made for alpha chains; its abundance is not meaningful. The chain uses TRBV7-2 and TRBJ2-6, with D hard to call. CDR1 is SGHTA, CDR2 FQGNSA, per germline. The CDR3 sequence is 14 residues long. Deletions cut 1 base from V and 2 bases from J, with 3 bases between. CDR3 in DNA: TGTGCCAGCAGCTTAGAACCTGGGGCCAACGTCCTGACTTTC. Amino acids: CASSLEPGANVLTF.

This clonotype counts as large. The size of this beta chain means little, since it is a stray read in a library made for alpha chains. The gene calls are TRBV4-3 and TRBJ2-3, with TRBD2 matching over 7 bases. This CDR3 region has 15 residues. Trimming cost V 5 bases and J 5 bases; bases outside gene matches: 10. Germline loops: CDR1 LGHNA, CDR2 YSLEER. The CDR3 DNA is TGCGCCAGCAGCTATCTTCAGGGAGGGAAAGATACGCAGTATTTT. It codes for CASSYLQGGKDTQYF.

A remark on this clonotype: For a library built for alpha chains, this beta chain is a stray read; little rests on its size. J is TRBJ1-5 and V is TRBV21-1. TRBV21-1 is reported as a pseudogene. The CDR3 runs to 12 residues. CDR3 residues: CASSKEDQPQHF. The CDR3 DNA sequence: TGTGCCAGCAGCAAAGAAGACCAGCCCCAGCATTTT.

This clonotype has more than one count but fewer than ten. This beta chain is off target for a library built for alpha chains, so its abundance means little. The chain couples TRBV6-2 or TRBV6-3 to TRBJ2-1; TRBD1 agrees at 10 bases. From germline, CDR1 is MNHEY and CDR2 SVGEGT. The CDR3 has 16 amino acids. V gave up 7 bases and J gave up 6 bases; unmatched junction bases: 12. The CDR3 protein is CASTSVRQGAFNEQFF. The DNA of the CDR3 is TGTGCCAGCACCTCTGTCCGACAGGGGGCGTTCAATGAGCAGTTCTTC.

This clonotype counts as medium-sized. Since the library was made to target alpha chains, this beta chain is a stray read and its abundance is not meaningful. The chain employs TRBV19 and TRBJ2-1; tentatively, D is TRBD2 (5 bases). Trimming shortened V by 6 bases and J by 7 bases, and 16 bases separated the two germline ends. The CDR3 length is 14 residues. Germline V gene lookup returns CDR1 LNHDA and CDR2 SQIVND (reference sequence). CDR3 bases: TGTGCCAGTAGCCCCTTTAGCGCCGGGAATGAGCAGTTCTTC. Amino acids: CASSPFSAGNEQFF.

By sample fraction, this clonotype is large. Since it is a stray read in a library aimed at alpha chains, this beta chain has a size that is not meaningful. The chain has TRBV27 and TRBJ2-7, with D unclear. The CDR3 totals 15 residues. Germline V gene data show CDR1 as MNHEY and CDR2 as SMNVEV (reference sequence). Trimming cost V 5 bases and J 0 bases, with 14 bases left between them. CDR3 amino acids: CASSIGRKSSYEQYF. The CDR3 DNA follows: TGTGCCAGCAGTATAGGGCGAAAGAGCTCCTACGAGCAGTACTTC.

This clonotype is judged medium-sized. Found in a library prepared for alpha chains, this beta chain is an off-target read, and its abundance has little meaning. The V and J genes are TRBV4-3 and TRBJ1-2; D is ambiguous. V was pared by 1 base and J by 6 bases, with 9 bases between. Germline loops: CDR1 LGHNA, CDR2 YSLEER. The CDR3 runs 13 residues. CDR3 loop: CASSQGLADGYTF. Written as DNA, the CDR3 is TGCGCCAGCAGCCAAGGGCTCGCGGATGGCTACACCTTC.

By sample fraction, this clonotype is large. This beta chain lies outside the target of a library built for alpha chains; its clone size means little. The rearrangement joins TRBV9 to TRBJ2-7; maybe TRBD1 (6 bases). V shed 4 bases and J shed 0 bases, with 17 bases lying between them. The CDR3 is 16 amino acids. The germline gives CDR1 SGDLS, CDR2 YYNGEE. This CDR3 reads CASSKGGGASSYEQYF. In DNA, the CDR3 is TGTGCCAGCAGCAAAGGGGGTGGAGCGAGCTCCTACGAGCAGTACTTC. The whole variable domain, filled in from reference TRBV9 and TRBJ2-7, reads DSGVTQTPKHLITATGQRVTLRCSPRSGDLSVYWYQQSLDQGLQFLIQYYNGEERAKGNILERFSAQQFPDLHSELNLSSLELGDSALYFCASSKGGGASSYEQYFGPGTRLTVT.

In this sample, this clonotype is medium-sized (0.01 to 0.1%). The library was prepared for alpha chains; this beta chain is a stray read, so its frequency means little. The gene calls are TRBV18 and TRBJ1-3; D unresolved. Germline V lookup: CDR1 KGHSH, CDR2 LQKENI. This CDR3 contains 15 residues. V gave up 5 bases and J gave up 0 bases, with 11 bases separating them. For the CDR3, the DNA is TGTGCCAGCTCAGAGTTTCCTAACTCTGGAAACACCATATATTTT. Its translation is CASSEFPNSGNTIYF.

Relative to its sample, this clonotype is large. As an off-target read in a library built for alpha chains, this beta chain has a frequency of little significance. The chain couples TRBV6-2 or TRBV6-3 to TRBJ1-1; D is unclear. Germline values: CDR1 MNHEY, CDR2 SVGEGT. CDR3 length: 14 amino acids. Trimming stripped 2 bases from V and 3 bases from J, with 10 bases between. The CDR3 coding sequence is TGTGCCAGCAGTTACGGATTTGGTGACACTGAAGCTTTCTTT. Translating gives CASSYGFGDTEAFF.